A selection of T cell receptor beta chains follows, all from one sample in a study of radiation and T cells in renal cell carcinoma. Method: immunoSEQ multiplex PCR; TCRdb's copy keeps in-frame clones and lacks some. The sample records roughly 60,000 clones, just over 75% being singletons. The sample here was blood, taken from a patient whose treatment included radiotherapy and nephrectomy. These receptors were taken from a man aged 60 to 69 with renal cell carcinoma. Both conserved end residues are trimmed from each CDR3.

CDR3 protein | J gene | V gene
ASKRGSNTEAF | TRBJ1-1 | TRBV10-1
ASSPLGVVSGNTIY | TRBJ1-3 | TRBV7-8
ASSYARGRGSTDTQY | TRBJ2-3 | TRBV7-9
AWSVGYVPYEQY | TRBJ2-7 | TRBV30
ASSTAGTANEKLF | TRBJ1-4 | TRBV7-9
ASSLRDREGAGELF | TRBJ2-2 | TRBV19
AISESQEQF | TRBJ2-1 | TRBV10-3
ASSLHTGTGYTEAF | TRBJ1-1 | TRBV19
ASSPLGGQGTDTQY | TRBJ2-3 | TRBV11-2
ASSPHQETQY | TRBJ2-5 | TRBV5-8
ASSPGTSYGYT | TRBJ1-2 | TRBV5-1
ASSYRVPGHNEQF | TRBJ2-1 | TRBV5-4
AWSHTGARA | TRBJ1-2 | TRBV30
ASSYEQGAHTEAF | TRBJ1-1 | TRBV7-2
ATSRATAFGEQY | TRBJ2-7 | TRBV15
ASSKAGTGNTEAF | TRBJ1-1 | TRBV2
ASSSSGRLETQY | TRBJ2-5 | TRBV11-2
ASSFSTGSGLQNYNEQF | TRBJ2-1 | TRBV7-3
ASSLGLYTGELF | TRBJ2-2 | TRBV7-2
ASSLVVVRGGGNTIY | TRBJ1-3 | TRBV7-2
ASSSDREGTQY | TRBJ2-5 | TRBV7-8
ASSLWSGDNYGYT | TRBJ1-2 | TRBV7-9
ASSFDRGAGELF | TRBJ2-2 | TRBV11-3
AWSWVDEQF | TRBJ2-1 | TRBV30
ASSPPRGTGGNEQF | TRBJ2-1 | TRBV5-1
ALGEYNEQF | TRBJ2-1 | TRBV10-3
ASSLVWDYGYT | TRBJ1-2 | TRBV5-6
ASSQDPGQGVGGYT | TRBJ1-2 | TRBV4-1
ASSLVGDGQLVWAF | TRBJ1-1 | TRBV7-2
ASSPPGVYNEQF | TRBJ2-1 | TRBV18
ASSWGLNTGELF | TRBJ2-2 | TRBV6-5
ASSQEIADRGNGYT | TRBJ1-2 | TRBV4-1
ASSHWQGFYEQY | TRBJ2-7 | TRBV23-1
ASSLGLAGGTQTQY | TRBJ2-5 | TRBV5-1
ATSREAEPGNTIY | TRBJ1-3 | TRBV15
ASSIGVEGYGYT | TRBJ1-2 | TRBV19